The next 12 T cell receptor beta chains were all read from a single sample in a study of breast tumors, draining lymph nodes, adjacent tissues. MiXCR was run by TCRdb on the multiplex PCR reads, yielding one entry per CDR3 protein. Here the sample spans 150,000 to 200,000 distinct CDR3 sequences, about 30% being singletons. Breast cancer patients provided tissue from their axillary draining lymph nodes. Sequencing used axillary lymph node tissue. The receptors originated from a female donor with breast cancer. Some clones in this sample may be carry-over from other donors' samples.

This clonotype was recorded at least ten times. The chain employs TRBV18 and TRBJ2-7; D possibly corresponds to TRBD1 (5 bases). Trimming stripped 3 bases from V and 1 base from J, with 10 bases between. In germline, CDR1 is KGHSH, CDR2 LQKENI. The CDR3 runs to 14 residues. For the CDR3, the DNA is TGTGCCAGCTCACCGACACCAGGGTCCTACGAGCAGTACTTC. Protein product: CASSPTPGSYEQYF. Full variable domain (outside the CDR3, taken from reference TRBV18 and TRBJ2-7): NAGVMQNPRHLVRRRGQEARLRCSPMKGHSHVYWYRQLPEEGLKFMVYLQKENIIDESGMPKERFSAEFPKEGPSILRIQQVVRGDSAAYFCASSPTPGSYEQYFGPGTRLTVT.

This clonotype was found a few times. The CDR3 nucleotides are TGTGCCACGAAGACGCAGGGCGGAGGGAACACTGAAGCTTTCTTT. This encodes CATKTQGGGNTEAFF. This chain connects TRBV19 to TRBJ1-1, with D perhaps TRBD1 (5 bases). Germline V lookup: CDR1 LNHDA, CDR2 SQIVND (reference sequence). The CDR3 extends over 15 amino acids. Trimming removed 10 bases at V and 1 base at J, with 19 bases between.

The genes are TRBV6-6 and TRBJ2-3; no firm D call. Deletions cut 2 bases from V and 7 bases from J, with 19 bases between. The CDR3 has 16 residues. CDR1 is MNHNY, CDR2 SVGAGI, per germline (reference sequence). CDR3 sequence (DNA): TGTGCCAGCAGTTACCGGCTACAGCCCCCCAGGAATACGCAGTATTTT. Translation gives CASSYRLQPPRNTQYF.

On this clonotype: This may come from a read error, since a much larger clone is one base off. The CDR3 DNA reads TGTGCCAGCAGTTACGAAGCGGGAGGGCCTTATCCGCAGTATTTT. It specifies CASSYEAGGPYPQYF. This sequence joins TRBV28 and TRBJ2-3; TRBD2 matches at 10 bases. Germline CDR1 reads MDHEN; CDR2 reads SYDVKM. V lost 4 bases to trimming and J lost 10 bases; unmatched junction nucleotides: 11. CDR3 length: 15 amino acids.

Concerning this clonotype: A much larger clone differs by one base, so this may be a read error. J is TRBJ2-5 and V is TRBV12-3 or TRBV12-4, with TRBD2 as a possible D gene (5 bases). The V end lost 7 bases, the J end lost 1 base, and 13 bases lay between the germline ends. The CDR3 contains 14 residues. CDR3 in DNA: TGTGCCAGCAATTTCCGGGGTGCCCAAGAGACCCAGTACTTC. Translated, it gives CASNFRGAQETQYF.

This clonotype was picked up many times. This chain joins TRBV7-9 and TRBJ1-1; D is uncertain. This CDR3 spans 11 amino acids. Trimming removed 10 bases at V and 5 bases at J, with 11 bases between. Germline CDR1 SEHNR, CDR2 FQNEAQ (reference sequence). The CDR3 DNA follows: TGTGCCACCACAAGCCGGACTGAAGCTTTCTTT. This translates into CATTSRTEAFF. Filled out from reference TRBV7-9 and TRBJ1-1, the complete variable domain reads DTGVSQNPRHKITKRGQNVTFRCDPISEHNRLYWYRQTLGQGPEFLTYFQNEAQLEKSRLLSDRFSAERPKGSFSTLEIQRTEQGDSAMYLCATTSRTEAFFGQGTRLTVV.

This clonotype was seen ten or more times. The V and J genes are TRBV7-8 and TRBJ2-1, with D unclear. The germline V and J ends were trimmed by 4 bases and 12 bases, with 13 bases remaining between them. Germline CDR1 reads SGHVS; CDR2 reads FQNEAQ. The CDR3 sequence is 12 residues long. The CDR3, as DNA: TGTGCCAGCAGCTCCGCGGTCCAAGCGCAGTTCTTC. The encoded protein is CASSSAVQAQFF. The full variable domain, with the rest looked up from reference TRBV7-8 and TRBJ2-1, is GAGVSQSPRYKVAKRGQDVALRCDPISGHVSLFWYQQALGQGPEFLTYFQNEAQLDKSGLPSDRFFAERPEGSVSTLKIQRTQQEDSAVYLCASSSAVQAQFFGPGTRLTVL.

This clonotype has a handful of counts. V usage is TRBV7-6 and J usage is TRBJ2-1; D is ambiguous. Trimming took 8 bases from V and 0 from J, leaving 14 bases between them. The V gene's germline CDR1 is SGHVS and CDR2 FNYEAQ. The CDR3 spans 15 residues. CDR3 in DNA: TGTGCCAGCCCCTTCCCACTGTGCTCCTACAATGAGCAGTTCTTC. Translation: CASPFPLCSYNEQFF.

Many counts were recorded for this clonotype. This sequence joins TRBV19 and TRBJ1-6, with D tentatively TRBD1 (6 bases). The germline gives CDR1 LNHDA, CDR2 SQIVND (reference sequence). Trimming removed 4 bases from V and 14 bases from J, with 12 bases in between. The CDR3 is 12 amino acids. The CDR3 region is CASSTRGGTLHF. As DNA, the CDR3 is TGTGCCAGTAGTACTCGCGGGGGCACCCTCCACTTT.

At least ten counts were recorded for this clonotype. V and J are TRBV30 and TRBJ2-7; either TRBD1 or TRBD2 may fit D (5 bases each). The germline V gene encodes CDR1 GTSNPN and CDR2 SVGIG (reference sequence). Trimming removed 3 bases at V and 6 bases at J, with 12 bases between. The CDR3 is made up of 12 amino acids. The CDR3 DNA sequence: TGTGCCTGGAGCCGAGGGGCGATCGAGCAGTACTTC. This codes for CAWSRGAIEQYF. The variable domain in full, with the rest retrieved from reference TRBV30 and TRBJ2-7, is SQTIHQWPATLVQPVGSPLSLECTVEGTSNPNLYWYRQAAGRGLQLLFYSVGIGQISSEVPQNLSASRPQDRQFILSSKKLLLSDSGFYLCAWSRGAIEQYFGPGTRLTVT.

This sequence joins TRBV2 and TRBJ1-1, with D tentatively TRBD1 (5 bases). The germline gives CDR1 SNHLY, CDR2 FYNNEI. With 5 bases removed from V and 8 bases from J, the gap between germline ends came to 6 bases. The CDR3 loop spans 10 amino acids. The CDR3 DNA is TGTGCCAGCAGTTGGGGGGAAGCTTTCTTT. Its protein is CASSWGEAFF.

There are many counts of this clonotype. The chain recombines TRBV20-1 with TRBJ2-5; 15 bases fit TRBD2. The V and J ends lost 6 bases and 9 bases, in that order; junction bases with no gene match: 11. This CDR3 has 15 amino acids. Per germline, CDR1 DFQATT and CDR2 SNEGSKA (reference sequence). The CDR3 coding sequence is TGCAGTGCCAGTGGACTAGCGGGAGGGCAGTGGGCCCAGTACTTC. Encoded protein: CSASGLAGGQWAQYF.